Listed below are T cell receptor beta chains from one sample, sequenced in a study of blood T cell repertoires in COVID-19. Clones were read by immunoSEQ multiplex PCR, and TCRdb kept only the in-frame ones, dropping some. The sample lists roughly 500,000 clones; 80% to 90% were seen once. Source material: PBMCs or T cells enriched from blood (not recorded which). The receptor source for this set is a woman aged 55-75 years who had recovered from COVID-19. The CDR3 runs from the conserved cysteine through the conserved F or W. D genes are given only for firm matches. Clone size appears in some rows only: once, few, many, or a class for an expanded clone.

>.|15|TRBV13|TRBJ1-5|TRBD1
CASSLGQGGNQPQHF
TGTGCCAGCAGCTTAGGGCAGGGGGGCAATCAGCCCCAGCATTTT
>.|14|TRBV10-1|TRBJ1-6|TRBD1
CASSRDSYNSPLHF
TGCGCCAGCAGCCGGGACAGCTATAATTCACCCCTCCACTTT
>.|19|TRBV13|TRBJ1-2|.
CASSLGTLPSPQPNYGYTF
TGTGCCAGCAGCTTAGGGACTCTTCCAAGCCCCCAGCCTAACTATGGCTACACCTTC
>.|14|TRBV2|TRBJ2-2|.
CASSEERSTGELFF
TGTGCCAGCAGTGAAGAGCGGTCCACCGGGGAGCTGTTTTTT
>.|15|TRBV25-1|TRBJ1-1|TRBD1
CASSEFRQGIAEAFF
TGTGCCAGCAGTGAATTTCGACAGGGGATTGCTGAAGCTTTCTTT
>few|13|TRBV2|TRBJ2-5|.
CASRAGVEETQYF
TGTGCCAGCCGGGCAGGGGTCGAAGAGACCCAGTACTTC
>.|14|TRBV15|TRBJ1-2|.
CATSSRTANYGYTF
TGTGCCACCAGCTCCCGGACAGCCAACTATGGCTACACCTTC
>.|13|TRBV2|TRBJ2-5|TRBD1
CASKRDREETQYF
TGTGCCAGCAAGCGGGACAGGGAAGAGACCCAGTACTTC
>.|11|TRBV19|TRBJ1-1|.
CASTLNSEAFF
TGTGCCAGTACCCTCAACAGTGAAGCTTTCTTT
>.|11|TRBV20-1|TRBJ2-1|.
CSATTSSEQFF
TGCAGTGCGACGACTAGTAGCGAGCAGTTCTTC
>few|10|TRBV28|TRBJ2-1|.
CASRKGEQFF
TGTGCCAGCCGTAAGGGGGAGCAGTTCTTC
>.|16|TRBV4-1|TRBJ2-7|.
CASSRREIASSYEQYF
TGCGCCAGCAGCCGACGGGAAATAGCGTCCTCCTACGAGCAGTACTTC
>.|15|TRBV6-5|TRBJ2-3|TRBD1
CASSTTGTGKDTQYF
TGTGCCAGCAGTACCACCGGGACAGGGAAGGATACGCAGTATTTT
>.|15|TRBV19|TRBJ2-5|TRBD2
CASSIGAGGQETQYF
TGTGCCAGTAGTATAGGGGCGGGGGGGCAAGAGACCCAGTACTTC
>once|17|TRBV7-6|TRBJ1-3|.
CASSLGAIQGSGNTIYF
TGTGCCAGCAGCTTAGGAGCCATACAGGGCTCTGGAAACACCATATATTTT
>.|15|TRBV5-1|TRBJ1-5|TRBD1
CASSRGTEANQPQHF
TGCGCCAGCAGCCGGGGGACAGAAGCCAATCAGCCCCAGCATTTT
>once|13|TRBV12-3/TRBV12-4|TRBJ1-2|.
CASSSNRDYGYTF
TGTGCCAGCAGTTCGAACAGGGACTATGGCTACACCTTC
>.|13|TRBV28|TRBJ1-1|.
CASSLYKNTEAFF
TGTGCCAGCAGTTTATATAAGAACACTGAAGCTTTCTTT
>few|15|TRBV25-1|TRBJ1-2|.
CASSPRITASEGYTF
TGTGCCAGCTCCCCCCGCATCACAGCTTCTGAAGGCTACACCTTC
>.|12|TRBV5-1|TRBJ2-1|.
CASSPDQGMGFF
TGCGCCAGCAGCCCCGACCAGGGGATGGGGTTCTTC
>.|14|TRBV5-1|TRBJ1-2|.
CASSLAGRGSGYTF
TGCGCCAGCAGCTTGGCCGGGAGGGGTAGTGGCTACACCTTC
>.|15|TRBV2|TRBJ1-4|TRBD1
CASKAGGATNEKLFF
TGTGCCAGCAAGGCAGGGGGCGCAACTAATGAAAAACTGTTTTTT
>.|14|TRBV3-1/TRBV3-2|TRBJ1-1|TRBD1
CASSLGTVDTEAFF
TGTGCCAGCAGCCTAGGGACAGTAGACACTGAAGCTTTCTTT
>.|11|TRBV24-1|TRBJ2-7|TRBD1
CATQGAGEQYF
TGTGCCACTCAGGGGGCAGGGGAGCAGTACTTC
>.|15|TRBV5-6|TRBJ1-4|.
CASSWRQAGNEKLFF
TGTGCCAGCAGCTGGCGACAGGCTGGAAATGAAAAACTGTTTTTT
>.|18|TRBV7-9|TRBJ1-6|TRBD1
CASSLSSVEGQNYSPLHF
TGTGCCAGCAGCTTAAGTTCAGTAGAGGGACAGAACTATTCACCCCTCCACTTT
>.|18|TRBV18|TRBJ2-3|TRBD2
CASSPVGLAGESTDTQYF
TGTGCCAGCTCACCCGTTGGACTAGCGGGGGAAAGCACAGATACGCAGTATTTT
>.|14|TRBV19|TRBJ1-2|.
CASSIGPLTDGYTF
TGTGCCAGTAGTATTGGGCCCCTGACAGATGGCTACACCTTC
>.|16|TRBV18|TRBJ1-1|.
CASSPPGGGLNTEAFF
TGTGCCAGCTCACCACCGGGGGGGGGCTTGAACACTGAAGCTTTCTTT
>few|15|TRBV14|TRBJ1-6|TRBD1
CASSLGQGRNSPLHF
TGTGCCAGCAGCCTGGGACAGGGGAGGAATTCACCCCTCCACTTT
>.|17|TRBV6-2/TRBV6-3|TRBJ1-6|.
CASSTTREGSYNSPLHF
TGTGCCAGCAGTACGACTAGGGAGGGGTCCTATAATTCACCCCTCCACTTT
>.|14|TRBV7-8|TRBJ1-2|.
CASSFRGMDYGYTF
TGTGCCAGCAGCTTCAGGGGTATGGACTATGGCTACACCTTC
>.|18|TRBV7-2|TRBJ2-7|.
CASSLAFPGAASNYEQYF
TGTGCCAGCAGCTTAGCGTTCCCTGGGGCAGCATCTAACTACGAGCAGTACTTC
>.|13|TRBV27|TRBJ1-6|TRBD1
CASSFTGDSPLHF
TGTGCCAGCAGTTTCACAGGGGATTCACCCCTCCACTTT